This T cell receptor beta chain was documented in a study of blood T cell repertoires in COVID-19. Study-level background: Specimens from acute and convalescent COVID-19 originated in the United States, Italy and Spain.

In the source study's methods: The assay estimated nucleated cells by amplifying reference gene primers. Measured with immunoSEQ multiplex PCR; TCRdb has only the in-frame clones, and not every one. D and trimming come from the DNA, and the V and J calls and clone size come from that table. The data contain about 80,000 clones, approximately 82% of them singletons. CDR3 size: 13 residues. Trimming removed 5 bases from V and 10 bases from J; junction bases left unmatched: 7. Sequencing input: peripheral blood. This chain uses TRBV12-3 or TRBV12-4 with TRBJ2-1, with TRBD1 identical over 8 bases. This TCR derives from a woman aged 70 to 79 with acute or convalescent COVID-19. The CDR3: CASSPGQGPEQFF. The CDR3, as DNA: TGTGCCAGCAGTCCTGGACAGGGCCCCGAGCAGTTCTTC.